This T cell receptor beta chain was sequenced during a study of control samples from healthy donors and cancer patients. The CDR3 loop spans 15 amino acids. Trimming took 5 bases from V and 4 from J; bases not matched to a gene: 7. Germline-derived CDR1 and CDR2 are LNHDA and SQIVND (reference sequence). This table comes from immunoSEQ multiplex PCR, and its TCRdb copy is limited to in-frame clones, with some not included. Of nearly 200,000 clones listed, about 90% were seen once; the top ten hold approximately 1.8%. The clonotype was recovered from a man aged 30 to 45 in good health. The gene calls are TRBV19 and TRBJ1-5, with 8 bases identical to TRBD1. The specimen sequenced was blood. The DNA for the CDR3 is TGTGCCAGTAGTCCCGGACAGGGCCCTAATCAGCCCCAGCATTTT. Protein product: CASSPGQGPNQPQHF.